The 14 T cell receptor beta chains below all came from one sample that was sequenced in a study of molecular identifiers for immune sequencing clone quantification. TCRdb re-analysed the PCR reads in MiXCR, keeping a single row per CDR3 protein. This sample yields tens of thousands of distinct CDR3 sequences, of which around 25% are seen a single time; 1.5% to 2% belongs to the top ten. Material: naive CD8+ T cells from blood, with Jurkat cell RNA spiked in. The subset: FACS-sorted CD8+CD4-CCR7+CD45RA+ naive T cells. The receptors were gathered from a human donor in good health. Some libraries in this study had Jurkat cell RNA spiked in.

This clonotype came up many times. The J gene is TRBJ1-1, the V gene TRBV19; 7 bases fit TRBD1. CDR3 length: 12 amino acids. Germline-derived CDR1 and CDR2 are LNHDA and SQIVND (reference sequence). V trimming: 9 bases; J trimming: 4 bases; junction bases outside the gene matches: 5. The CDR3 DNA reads TGTGCCAGCGGAACAGGGGCCACTGAAGCTTTCTTT. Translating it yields CASGTGATEAFF.

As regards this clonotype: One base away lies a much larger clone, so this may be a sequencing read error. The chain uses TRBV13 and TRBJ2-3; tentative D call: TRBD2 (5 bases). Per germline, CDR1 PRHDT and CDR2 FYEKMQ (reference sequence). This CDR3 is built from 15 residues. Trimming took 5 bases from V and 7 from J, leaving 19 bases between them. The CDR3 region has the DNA TGTGCCAGCAGCCCATTGACTAACAGCCCACATACGCAGTATTTT. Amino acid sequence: CASSPLTNSPHTQYF. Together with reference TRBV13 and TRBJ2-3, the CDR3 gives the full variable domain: AAGVIQSPRHLIKEKRETATLKCYPIPRHDTVYWYQQGPGQDPQFLISFYEKMQSDKGSIPDRFSAQQFSDYHSELNMSSLELGDSALYFCASSPLTNSPHTQYFGPGTRLTVL.

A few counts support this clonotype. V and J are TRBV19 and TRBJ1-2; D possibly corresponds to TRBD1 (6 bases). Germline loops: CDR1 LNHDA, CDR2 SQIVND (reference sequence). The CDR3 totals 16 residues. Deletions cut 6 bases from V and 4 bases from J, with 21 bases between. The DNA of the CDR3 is TGTGCCAGTAGCACGTTCGGGGGCTACGCGGTCTATGGCTACACCTTC. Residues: CASSTFGGYAVYGYTF.

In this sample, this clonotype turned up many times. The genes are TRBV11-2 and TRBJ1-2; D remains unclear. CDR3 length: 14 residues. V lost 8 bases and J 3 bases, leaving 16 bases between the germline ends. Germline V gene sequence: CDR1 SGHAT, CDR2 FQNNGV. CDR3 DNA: TGTGCCAGCGGAGGGTCAAGTCAAGACTATGGCTACACCTTC. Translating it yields CASGGSSQDYGYTF.

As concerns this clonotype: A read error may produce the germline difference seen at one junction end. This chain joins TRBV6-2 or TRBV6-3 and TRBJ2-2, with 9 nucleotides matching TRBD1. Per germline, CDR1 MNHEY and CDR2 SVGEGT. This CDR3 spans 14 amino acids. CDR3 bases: TGTGCCAGCAGCCTAACAGGGGGCCCCGGGGGGCTGTTTTTT. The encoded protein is CASSLTGGPGGLFF.

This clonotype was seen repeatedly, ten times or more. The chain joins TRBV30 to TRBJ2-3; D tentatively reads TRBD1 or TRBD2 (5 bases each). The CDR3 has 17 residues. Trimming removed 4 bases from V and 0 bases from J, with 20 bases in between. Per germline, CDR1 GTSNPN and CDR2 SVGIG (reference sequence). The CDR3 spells CAWTEGMGELSTDTQYF. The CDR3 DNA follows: TGTGCCTGGACCGAGGGAATGGGGGAGCTAAGCACAGATACGCAGTATTTT.

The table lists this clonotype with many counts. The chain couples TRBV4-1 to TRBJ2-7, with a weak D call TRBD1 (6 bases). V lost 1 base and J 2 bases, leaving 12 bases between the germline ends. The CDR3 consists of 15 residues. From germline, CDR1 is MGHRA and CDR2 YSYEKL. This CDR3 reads CASSQGQVGAYEQYF. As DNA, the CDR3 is TGCGCCAGCAGCCAAGGACAGGTGGGCGCCTACGAGCAGTACTTC.

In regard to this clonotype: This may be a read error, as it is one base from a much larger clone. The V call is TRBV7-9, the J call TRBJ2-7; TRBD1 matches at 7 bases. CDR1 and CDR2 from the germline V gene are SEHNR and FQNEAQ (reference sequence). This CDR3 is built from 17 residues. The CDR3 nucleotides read TGTGCCGGCAGCTTATCCCCTGGACAGGTAGTTATGGACGAGCAGTACTTC. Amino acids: CAGSLSPGQVVMDEQYF.

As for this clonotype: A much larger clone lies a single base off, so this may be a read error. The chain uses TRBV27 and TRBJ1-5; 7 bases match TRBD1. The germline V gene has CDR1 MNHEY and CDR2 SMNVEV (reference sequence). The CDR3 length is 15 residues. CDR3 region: CASSMGTDGNQPQQF. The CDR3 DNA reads TGTGCCAGCAGCATGGGGACAGACGGCAATCAGCCCCAGCAATTT.

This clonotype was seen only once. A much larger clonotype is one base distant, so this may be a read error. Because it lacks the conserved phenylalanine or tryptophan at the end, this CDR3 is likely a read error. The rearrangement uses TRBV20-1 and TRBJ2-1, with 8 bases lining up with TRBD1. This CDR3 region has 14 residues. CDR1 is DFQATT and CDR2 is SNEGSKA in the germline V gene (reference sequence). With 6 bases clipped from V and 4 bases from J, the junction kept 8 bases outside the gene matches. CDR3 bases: TGCAGTGCCGCACAGGGGGGAAGGTACAATGAGCAGTTCTAC. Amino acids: CSAAQGGRYNEQFY.

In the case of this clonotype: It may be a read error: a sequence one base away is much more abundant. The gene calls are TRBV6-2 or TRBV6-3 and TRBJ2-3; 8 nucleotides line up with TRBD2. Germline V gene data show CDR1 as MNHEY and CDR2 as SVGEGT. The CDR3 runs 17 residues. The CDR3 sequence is CASSFPFTSGTTDAQYF. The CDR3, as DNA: TGTGCCAGCAGTTTCCCGTTTACTAGCGGAACCACAGATGCGCAGTATTTT.

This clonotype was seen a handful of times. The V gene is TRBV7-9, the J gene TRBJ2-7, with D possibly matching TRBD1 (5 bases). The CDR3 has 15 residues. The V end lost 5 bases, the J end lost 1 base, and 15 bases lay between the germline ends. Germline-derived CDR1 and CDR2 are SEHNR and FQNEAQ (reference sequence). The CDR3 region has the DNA TGTGCCAGCAGCCCAGGGTCGGCTTCTTCCTACGAGCAGTACTTC. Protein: CASSPGSASSYEQYF.

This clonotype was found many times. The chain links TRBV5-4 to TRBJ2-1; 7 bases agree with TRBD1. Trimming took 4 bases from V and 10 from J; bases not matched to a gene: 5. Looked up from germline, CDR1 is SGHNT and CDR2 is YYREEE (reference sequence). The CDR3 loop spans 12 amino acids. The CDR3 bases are TGTGCCAGCAGCGACGGGACAGTCGAGCAGTTCTTC. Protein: CASSDGTVEQFF.

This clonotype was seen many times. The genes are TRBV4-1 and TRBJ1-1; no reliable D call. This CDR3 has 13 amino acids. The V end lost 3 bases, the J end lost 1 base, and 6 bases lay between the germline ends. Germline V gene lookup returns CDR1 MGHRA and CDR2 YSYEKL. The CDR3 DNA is TGCGCCAGCAGCCAGCAGAGGAACACTGAAGCTTTCTTT. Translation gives CASSQQRNTEAFF.